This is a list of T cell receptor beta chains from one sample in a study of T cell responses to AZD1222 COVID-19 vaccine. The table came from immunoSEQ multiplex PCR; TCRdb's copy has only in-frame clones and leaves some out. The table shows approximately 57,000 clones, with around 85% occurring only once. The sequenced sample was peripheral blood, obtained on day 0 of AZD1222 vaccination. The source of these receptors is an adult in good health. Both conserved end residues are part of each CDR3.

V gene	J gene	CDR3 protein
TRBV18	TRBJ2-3	CASSPPARVVTDTQYF
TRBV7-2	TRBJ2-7	CASSLVPYEQYF
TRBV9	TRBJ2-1	CASSVEGVTYNEQFF
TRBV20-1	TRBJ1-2	CSARSNYGYTF
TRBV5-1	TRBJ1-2	CASSQTGGSLYGYTF
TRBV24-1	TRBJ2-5	CATSDLAVGETQYF
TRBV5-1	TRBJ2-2	CASSGGTQSGELFF
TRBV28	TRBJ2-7	CASSSLAGGTSSYEQYF
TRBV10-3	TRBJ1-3	CAISEGQIGNTIYF
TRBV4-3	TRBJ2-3	CASSQEEASGIGTDTQYF
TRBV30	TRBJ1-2	CAWSAQGKGYTF
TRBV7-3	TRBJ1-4	CASSSTGAANEKLFF
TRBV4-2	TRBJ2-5	CASSQSRGKEETQYF
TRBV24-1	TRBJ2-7	CATSDSAGWYEQYF
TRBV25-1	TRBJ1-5	CASSFGGSNQPQHF
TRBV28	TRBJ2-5	CASSLAGGQETQYF
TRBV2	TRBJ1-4	CASSEQWKGEKLFF
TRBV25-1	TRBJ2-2	CASSEARDTGELFF
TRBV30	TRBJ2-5	CAWTGQGSPQETQYF
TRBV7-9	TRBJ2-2	CASVLITGELFF
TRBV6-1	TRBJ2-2	CASSIGQGNTGELFF
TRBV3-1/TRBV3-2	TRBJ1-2	CASSPRSEIQGGYTF
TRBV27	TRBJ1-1	CASSFWTGESFF
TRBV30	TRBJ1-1	CAWTRTGTVGDTEAFF
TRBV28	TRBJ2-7	CASSFLPGQGAHEQYF
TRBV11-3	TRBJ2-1	CASSLGGLPGQSNEQFF
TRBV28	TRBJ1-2	CASSSTGHTYYGYTF
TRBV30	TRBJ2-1	CAWSVGRPLADPYNEQFF
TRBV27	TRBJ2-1	CASSPISGLAGGNEQFF
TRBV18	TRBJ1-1	CASSLRTGTINTEAFF
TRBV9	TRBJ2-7	CASSSPSGDRGGYEQYF
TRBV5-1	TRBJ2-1	CASSLSAGTSGNEQFF
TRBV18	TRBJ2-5	CASSPVSGRGETQYF
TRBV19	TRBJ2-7	CASNPQVDSYEQYF
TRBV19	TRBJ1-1	CASSTSRAQAEAFF
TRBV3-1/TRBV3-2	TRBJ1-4	CASSQLFGGGEKLFF
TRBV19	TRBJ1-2	CATRNRGVKGYTF
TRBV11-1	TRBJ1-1	CAVGQGGTEAFF
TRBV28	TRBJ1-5	CASSKPGQIFSNQPQHF
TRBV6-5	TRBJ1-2	CASSRDGRGYGYTF
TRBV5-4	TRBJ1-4	CVAAAGTNEKLFF
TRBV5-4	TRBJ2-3	CASSLAGRADTQYF
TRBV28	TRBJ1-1	CASRTLQGPVTEAFF
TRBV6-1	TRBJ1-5	CASSEFSGVSNQPQHF
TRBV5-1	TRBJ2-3	CASSFGGLSTDTQYF
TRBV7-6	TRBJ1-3	CASSSLRRASSGTIYF
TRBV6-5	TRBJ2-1	CASSYGGGRVDEQFF
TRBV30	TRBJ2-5	CAWNPVSGSQETQYF
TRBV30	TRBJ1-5	CAWSARGSPSQPQHF
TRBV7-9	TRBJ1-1	CASSIRLLTGTEAFF
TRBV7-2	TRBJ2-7	CASSLSDTYEQYF
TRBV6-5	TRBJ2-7	CASAVGAEAYEQYF
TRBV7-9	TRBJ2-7	CASSFGSAYEQYF
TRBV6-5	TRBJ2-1	CASSRTDNNEQFF
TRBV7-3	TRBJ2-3	CASSPFGEWRFADTQYF
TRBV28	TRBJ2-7	CASSLDYEQYF
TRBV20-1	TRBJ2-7	CSASWREPSEQYF
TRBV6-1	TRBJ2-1	CASSEAAPGVEQFF
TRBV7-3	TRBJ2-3	CASSFAGLADTQYF
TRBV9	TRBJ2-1	CASSVGTSGSSYNEQFF